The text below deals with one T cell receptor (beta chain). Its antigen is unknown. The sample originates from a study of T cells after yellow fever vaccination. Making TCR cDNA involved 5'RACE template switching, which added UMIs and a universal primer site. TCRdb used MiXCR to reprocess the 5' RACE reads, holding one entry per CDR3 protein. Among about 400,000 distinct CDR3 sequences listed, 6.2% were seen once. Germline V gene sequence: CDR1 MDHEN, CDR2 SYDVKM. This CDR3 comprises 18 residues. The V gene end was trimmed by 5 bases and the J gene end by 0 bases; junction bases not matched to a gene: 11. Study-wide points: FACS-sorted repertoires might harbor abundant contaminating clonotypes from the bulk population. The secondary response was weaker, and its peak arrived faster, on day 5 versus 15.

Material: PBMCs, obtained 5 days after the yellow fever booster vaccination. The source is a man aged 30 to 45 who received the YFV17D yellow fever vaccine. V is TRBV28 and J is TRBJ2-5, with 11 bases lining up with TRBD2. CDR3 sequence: CASSPPGLAVTHQETQYF. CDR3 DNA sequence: TGTGCCAGCAGTCCGCCGGGACTAGCGGTGACGCACCAAGAGACCCAGTACTTC.